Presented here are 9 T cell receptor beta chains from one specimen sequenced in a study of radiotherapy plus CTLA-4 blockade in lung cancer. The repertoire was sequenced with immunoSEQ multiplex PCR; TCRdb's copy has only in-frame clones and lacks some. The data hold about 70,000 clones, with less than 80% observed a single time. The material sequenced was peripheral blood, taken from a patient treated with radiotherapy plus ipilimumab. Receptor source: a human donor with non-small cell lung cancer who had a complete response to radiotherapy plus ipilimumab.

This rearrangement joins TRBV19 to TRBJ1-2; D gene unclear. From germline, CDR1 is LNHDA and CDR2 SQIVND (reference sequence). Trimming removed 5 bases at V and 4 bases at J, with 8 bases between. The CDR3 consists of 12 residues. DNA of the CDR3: TGTGCCAGTAGTTGGGCCTCCTATGGCTACACCTTC. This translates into CASSWASYGYTF.

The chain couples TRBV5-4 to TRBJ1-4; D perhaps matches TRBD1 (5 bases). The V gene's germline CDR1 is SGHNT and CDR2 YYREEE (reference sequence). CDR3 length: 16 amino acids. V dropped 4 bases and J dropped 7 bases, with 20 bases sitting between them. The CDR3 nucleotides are TGTGCCAGCAGCCCCGGGGCTATGGCAGGTGTTGAAAAACTGTTTTTT. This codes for CASSPGAMAGVEKLFF. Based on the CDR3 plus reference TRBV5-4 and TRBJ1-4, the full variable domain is ETGVTQSPTHLIKTRGQQVTLRCSSQSGHNTVSWYQQALGQGPQFIFQYYREEENGRGNFPPRFSGLQFPNYSSELNVNALELDDSALYLCASSPGAMAGVEKLFFGSGTQLSVL.

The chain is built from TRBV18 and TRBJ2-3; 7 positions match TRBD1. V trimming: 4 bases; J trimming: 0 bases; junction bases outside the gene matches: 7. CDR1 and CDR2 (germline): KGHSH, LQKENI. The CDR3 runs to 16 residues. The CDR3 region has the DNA TGTGCCAGCTCACTGGGTCAACAGGGGAGCACAGATACGCAGTATTTT. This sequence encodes CASSLGQQGSTDTQYF.

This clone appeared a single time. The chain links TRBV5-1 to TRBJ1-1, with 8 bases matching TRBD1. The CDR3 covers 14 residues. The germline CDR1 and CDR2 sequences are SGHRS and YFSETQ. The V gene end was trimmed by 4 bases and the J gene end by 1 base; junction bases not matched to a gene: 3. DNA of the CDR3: TGCGCCAGCAGCCCCGACAGGGGGAACACTGAAGCTTTCTTT. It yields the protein CASSPDRGNTEAFF. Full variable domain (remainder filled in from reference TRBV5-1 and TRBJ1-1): KAGVTQTPRYLIKTRGQQVTLSCSPISGHRSVSWYQQTPGQGLQFLFEYFSETQRNKGNFPGRFSGRQFSNSRSEMNVSTLELGDSALYLCASSPDRGNTEAFFGQGTRLTVV.

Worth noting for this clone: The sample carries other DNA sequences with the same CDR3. The CDR3 sequence is CASSSGLNYGYTF. CDR3 sequence (DNA): TGTGCCAGCAGCTCGGGACTTAACTATGGCTACACCTTC. The chain employs TRBV5-4 and TRBJ1-2; possibly TRBD1 for D (5 bases). Germline values: CDR1 SGHNT, CDR2 YYREEE (reference sequence). The CDR3 runs to 13 residues. Trimming cost V 3 bases and J 1 base, with 7 bases left between them.

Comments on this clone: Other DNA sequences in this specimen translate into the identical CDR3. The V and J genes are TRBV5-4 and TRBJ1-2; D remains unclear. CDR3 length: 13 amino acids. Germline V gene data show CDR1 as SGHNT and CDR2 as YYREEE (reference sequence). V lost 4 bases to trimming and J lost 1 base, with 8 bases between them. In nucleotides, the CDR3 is TGTGCCAGCAGCAGTGGACTTAACTATGGCTACACCTTC. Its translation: CASSSGLNYGYTF.

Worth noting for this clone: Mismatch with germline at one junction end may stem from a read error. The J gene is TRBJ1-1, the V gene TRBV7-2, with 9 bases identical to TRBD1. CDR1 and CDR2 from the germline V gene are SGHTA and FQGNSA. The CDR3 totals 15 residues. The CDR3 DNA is TGTGCCAGCAGTCGGGACAGGGCCCGGAACAGTGAAGCTTTCTTT. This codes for CASSRDRARNSEAFF. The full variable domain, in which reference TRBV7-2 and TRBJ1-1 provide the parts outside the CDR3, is GAGVSQSPSNKVTEKGKDVELRCDPISGHTALYWYRQSLGQGLEFLIYFQGNSAPDKSGLPSDRFSAERTGGSVSTLTIQRTQQEDSAVYLCASSRDRARNSEAFFGQGTRLTVV.

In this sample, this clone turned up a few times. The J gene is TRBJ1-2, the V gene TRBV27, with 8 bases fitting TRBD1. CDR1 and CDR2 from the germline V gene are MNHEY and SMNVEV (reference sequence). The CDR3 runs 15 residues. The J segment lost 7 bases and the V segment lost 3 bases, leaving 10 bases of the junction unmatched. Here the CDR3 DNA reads TGTGCCAGCAGTTTGAAGGGACAGGCGGACTCTGGCTACACCTTC. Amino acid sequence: CASSLKGQADSGYTF.

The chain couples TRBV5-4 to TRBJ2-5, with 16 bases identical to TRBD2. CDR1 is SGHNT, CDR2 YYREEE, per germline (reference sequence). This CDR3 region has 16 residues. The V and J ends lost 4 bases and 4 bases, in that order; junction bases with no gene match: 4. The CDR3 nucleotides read TGTGCCAGCAGCCCGGGACTAGCGGGAGGGCCAGAGACCCAGTACTTC. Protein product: CASSPGLAGGPETQYF.